This T cell receptor beta chain was sequenced during a study of OX40 agonist ivuxolimab in advanced cancers. Study results and limitations: Partial responders at 0.1-3.0 mg/kg had among the lowest clonal expansion. The study observed clonal expansion of CD4+ and CD8+ blood T cells by week 6 at 0.1 to 3.0 mg/kg.

V lost 0 bases to trimming and J lost 5 bases, with 5 bases between them. Germline V CDR1 and CDR2: WSHSY, SAAADI. CDR3 length: 13 residues. Only in-frame clones appear in the TCRdb table, and some are missing; sequencing was by immunoSEQ multiplex PCR. This table has 75,000 to 100,000 clones, more than 85% appearing once. Regarding this clone: Its antigen is undetermined.

Enrollment shut out patients with autoimmune disease history or systemic immunosuppression. The TCR was taken from an adult with an advanced solid tumor such as melanoma, head and neck, liver or kidney cancer. The gene calls are TRBV10-2 and TRBJ2-1; no clear D gene. The sample consisted of CD4+ or CD8+ T cells sorted from blood, taken in a trial of the OX40 agonist ivuxolimab. The CDR3 region has the DNA TGCGCCAGCAGTGAGTCTCGGGACAATGAGCAGTTCTTC. It encodes CASSESRDNEQFF.